This T cell receptor (beta chain) was sequenced in a study of T cell changes during pregnancy in multiple sclerosis. Measured with immunoSEQ multiplex PCR; TCRdb has only the in-frame clones, and not every one. The data contain over 30,000 clones, 85% to 95% of them singletons. The sequence was collected from a female donor with multiple sclerosis, enrolled in a pregnancy study. The material sequenced was PBMCs (not recorded whether the cells were cultured).

CDR3 in amino acids: CAIRDTGLMNTEAFF. CDR3 nucleotides: TGTGCCATCCGGGACACAGGGCTGATGAACACTGAAGCTTTCTTT. This sequence joins TRBV10-3 and TRBJ1-1; possibly TRBD1 for D (6 bases). Germline V gene lookup returns CDR1 ENHRY and CDR2 SYGVKD. The V end was cut by 8 bases, the J end by 0 bases, with 16 bases between. The CDR3 runs 15 residues.